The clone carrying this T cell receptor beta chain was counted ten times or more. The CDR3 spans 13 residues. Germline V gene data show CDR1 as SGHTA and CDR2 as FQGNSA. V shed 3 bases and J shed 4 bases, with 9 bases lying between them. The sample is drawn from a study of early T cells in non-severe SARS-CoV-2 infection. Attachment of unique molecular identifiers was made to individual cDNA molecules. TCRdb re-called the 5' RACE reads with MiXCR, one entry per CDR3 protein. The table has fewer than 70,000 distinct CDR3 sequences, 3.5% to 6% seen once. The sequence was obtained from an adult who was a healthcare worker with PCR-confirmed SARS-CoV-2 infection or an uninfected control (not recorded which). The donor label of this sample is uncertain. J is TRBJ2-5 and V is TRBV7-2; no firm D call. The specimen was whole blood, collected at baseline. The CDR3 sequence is CASSFGLSETQYF. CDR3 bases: TGTGCCAGCAGCTTCGGGTTATCAGAGACCCAGTACTTC.